One and the same sample provided the 27 T cell receptor beta chains below, sequenced in a study of CD8 T cells in ankylosing spondylitis. Each CDR3 protein is one row after TCRdb ran MiXCR on the 5' RACE reads. The table records about 230,000 distinct CDR3 sequences, approximately 7.6% of them present only once. Specimen: blood, either unsorted or a sorted T cell fraction (not recorded which). Receptors were obtained from a female donor with ankylosing spondylitis or in good health (not recorded which).

This clonotype was recorded at least ten times. The chain carries TRBV29-1 and TRBJ2-2; 8 nucleotides line up with TRBD2. V lost 6 bases and J lost 3; bases outside the gene matches: 6. Looked up from germline, CDR1 is SQVTM and CDR2 is ANQGSEA. CDR3 size: 14 residues. CDR3 DNA: TGCAGCGTAGATAGCGGGAAGCACACCGGGGAGCTGTTTTTT. This codes for CSVDSGKHTGELFF.

This clonotype came up many times. V and J are TRBV5-1 and TRBJ2-1, with 8 positions matching TRBD2. The V gene end was trimmed by 0 bases and the J gene end by 10 bases; junction bases not matched to a gene: 3. Germline CDR1 is SGHRS and CDR2 is YFSETQ. CDR3 length: 13 residues. Here the CDR3 reads CASSLDREGEQFF. The CDR3 DNA follows: TGCGCCAGCAGCTTGGACCGGGAGGGAGAGCAGTTCTTC.

In this sample, this clonotype turned up many times. V gene TRBV28 combines with J gene TRBJ2-1, with 10 bases identical to TRBD2. Unmatched junction bases numbered 11, after V lost 5 bases and J lost 7 bases. CDR1 and CDR2 from the germline V gene are MDHEN and SYDVKM. The CDR3 is 16 residues long. This CDR3 reads CASSPAPSGSMNEQFF. CDR3 sequence (DNA): TGTGCCAGCAGTCCCGCCCCTAGCGGGAGTATGAATGAGCAGTTCTTC.

Many counts were recorded for this clonotype. V is TRBV4-3 and J is TRBJ2-7, with TRBD2 matching over 7 bases. This CDR3 contains 16 residues. From germline, CDR1 is LGHNA and CDR2 YSLEER. Trimming at V came to 0 bases and at J to 6 bases, leaving 11 bases not matched to a gene. This CDR3 is CASSQELAGVKVEQYF. As DNA, the CDR3 is TGCGCCAGCAGCCAAGAGTTGGCGGGAGTAAAAGTCGAGCAGTACTTC.

This clonotype was counted many times. The chain combines TRBV12-3 or TRBV12-4 with TRBJ1-1, with D possibly matching TRBD1 (5 bases). Trimming pared 1 base from V and 6 bases from J, leaving 15 bases between. The CDR3 has 15 residues. This CDR3 reads CASSLGLAGTSEAFF. The CDR3 DNA reads TGTGCCAGCAGTTTAGGTTTAGCAGGGACTTCTGAAGCTTTCTTT.

This clonotype came up many times. The genes are TRBV6-1 and TRBJ2-1; 8 bases line up with TRBD2. Germline CDR1 reads MNHNS; CDR2 reads SASEGT. The ends lost 6 bases at V and 0 bases at J; junction bases unmatched: 7. This CDR3 region has 16 residues. CDR3 sequence reads: CASSRGTRSSYNEQFF. As DNA, the CDR3 is TGTGCCAGCAGCCGAGGGACTAGAAGCTCCTACAATGAGCAGTTCTTC.

This clonotype has at least ten counts. This chain links TRBV15 with TRBJ2-5; D is ambiguous. The ends were cut back, 3 bases at V and 6 bases at J, with 14 bases in the middle. In germline, CDR1 is LNHNV, CDR2 YYDKDF (reference sequence). The CDR3 is made up of 14 amino acids. CDR3 amino acids: CATSSSSKRQTQYF. CDR3 DNA sequence: TGTGCCACCAGCAGCTCCTCTAAACGGCAGACCCAGTACTTC.

This clonotype turned up a few times. CDR3 nucleotides: TGTGCCAGCAGCCCGTTCGGGGGAACCAATGAAAAACTGTTTTTT. Translation gives CASSPFGGTNEKLFF. V and J are TRBV7-9 and TRBJ1-4; TRBD1 might be the D (5 bases). Germline lookup yields CDR1 SEHNR and CDR2 FQNEAQ (reference sequence). Trimming cost V 5 bases and J 5 bases, with 15 bases left between them. This CDR3 is 15 amino acids long.

This clonotype turned up a few times. V is TRBV10-3 and J is TRBJ2-5; D is unresolved. This CDR3 comprises 14 residues. Trimming took off 6 bases at V and 5 bases at J, with 16 bases between the two ends. Germline V CDR1 and CDR2: ENHRY, SYGVKD. CDR3 sequence reads: CAIRQERNRETQYF. As DNA, the CDR3 is TGTGCCATCAGGCAGGAGAGGAACCGGGAGACCCAGTACTTC.

This clonotype has at least ten counts. V gene TRBV7-9 combines with J gene TRBJ1-2, with 7 bases identical to TRBD1. Germline-derived CDR1 and CDR2 are SEHNR and FQNEAQ (reference sequence). V trimming: 1 base; J trimming: 2 bases; junction bases outside the gene matches: 1. The length of the CDR3 is 14 residues. CDR3 nucleotide sequence: TGTGCCAGCAGCTTAGAGACAGGGAACTATGGCTACACCTTC. Amino acids: CASSLETGNYGYTF.

There are many counts of this clonotype. CDR3 in DNA: TGTGCCAGCAGTGAAGCTAGCGGGAGTTATACGCAGTATTTT. This codes for CASSEASGSYTQYF. V gene TRBV6-1 combines with J gene TRBJ2-3, with 9 bases fitting TRBD2. Germline V gives CDR1 MNHNS, CDR2 SASEGT. The trim removed 0 bases at V and 7 bases at J, leaving 2 bases unmatched. This CDR3 has 14 amino acids.

Ten or more counts support this clonotype. V and J are TRBV24-1 and TRBJ2-3; 12 positions match TRBD1. The CDR3 covers 15 residues. V lost 7 bases to trimming and J lost 6 bases; unmatched junction nucleotides: 7. CDR1 KGHDR and CDR2 SFDVKD come from the germline V gene. CDR3 DNA: TGTGCCACCAGCCCGGGACAGGGGGCATTGGATACGCAGTATTTT. It specifies CATSPGQGALDTQYF.

This clonotype was found many times. The chain combines TRBV20-1 with TRBJ2-3; a possible D gene is TRBD2 (6 bases). V lost 0 bases and J lost 2, with 15 bases in between. Germline V gene data show CDR1 as DFQATT and CDR2 as SNEGSKA (reference sequence). This CDR3 comprises 16 residues. The CDR3 coding sequence is TGCAGTGCTAGAGATCGAGATAGCGGCTACACAGATACGCAGTATTTT. Translated: CSARDRDSGYTDTQYF.

Comment on this clonotype: A single base separates this from a much larger clone, so it may be a read error. This rearrangement joins TRBV12-3 or TRBV12-4 to TRBJ1-2; no firm D call. The CDR3 has 13 amino acids. V lost 8 bases and J lost 7, with 17 bases in between. The DNA of the CDR3 is TGTGCCAGCTCCTCCGCGACCGGACGTGGCTACACCTTC. It yields the protein CASSSATGRGYTF.

About this clonotype: This clone may be a read error of a much larger clone one base away. This chain connects TRBV5-4 to TRBJ2-1; perhaps TRBD2 as D (5 bases). The CDR3 covers 15 residues. V was cut by 3 bases and J by 5 bases, with 15 bases left in between. Germline CDR1 and CDR2: SGHNT and YYREEE (reference sequence). The DNA of the CDR3 is TGTGCCAGCAGCTGCGGGCCGACGGCGGACAATGAGCAGTTCTTC. Translating gives CASSCGPTADNEQFF.

Remarks on this clonotype: A much larger clone is a single base away; this may be a read error. The genes are TRBV20-1 and TRBJ2-6, with D uncertain. There are 14 residues in the CDR3. Germline loops: CDR1 DFQATT, CDR2 SNEGSKA (reference sequence). In DNA, the CDR3 is TGCAGAGCCCGCCCTAACTCTGGGGCCAACGTCCTGACTTTC. Translation: CRARPNSGANVLTF.

Ten or more counts support this clonotype. Here the CDR3 reads CSALAGEGGNEQFF. The CDR3 DNA reads as TGCAGTGCACTAGCGGGAGAGGGGGGCAATGAGCAGTTCTTC. The chain recombines TRBV20-1 with TRBJ2-1, with 11 bases lining up with TRBD2. Germline V gene lookup returns CDR1 DFQATT and CDR2 SNEGSKA (reference sequence). The CDR3 runs 14 residues. J was trimmed by 6 bases and V by 6 bases; bases with no gene match: 7.

This clonotype has ten or more counts. The rearrangement uses TRBV20-1 and TRBJ1-2; maybe TRBD1 (5 bases). Germline CDR1 is DFQATT and CDR2 is SNEGSKA (reference sequence). The CDR3 spans 14 residues. Trimming pared 3 bases from V and 2 bases from J, leaving 13 bases between. In nucleotides, the CDR3 is TGCAGTGCTAGGTCAGACCGGGGCAACTATGGCTACACCTTC. Translation: CSARSDRGNYGYTF.

In this sample, this clonotype turned up many times. The rearrangement joins TRBV19 to TRBJ2-1, with TRBD2 matching over 7 bases. The CDR3 consists of 14 residues. Germline CDR1 LNHDA, CDR2 SQIVND (reference sequence). After removal of 5 bases from V and 4 bases from J, the junction contained 5 bases not matched to a gene. The CDR3 DNA is TGTGCCAGTAGTTCCGGGACTACTTACAATGAGCAGTTCTTC. Translation: CASSSGTTYNEQFF.

This clonotype was detected many times. The chain has TRBV7-9 and TRBJ2-3; D is ambiguous. V lost 5 bases to trimming and J lost 4 bases, with 7 bases between them. The CDR3 length is 12 residues. The germline V gene encodes CDR1 SEHNR and CDR2 FQNEAQ (reference sequence). The CDR3 nucleotides read TGTGCCAGCAGCCATAGCTCAGATACGCAGTATTTT. Protein sequence: CASSHSSDTQYF.

This clonotype was seen at least ten times. The chain joins TRBV5-4 to TRBJ2-7; 7 bases are shared with TRBD2. Germline V gene sequence: CDR1 SGHNT, CDR2 YYREEE (reference sequence). CDR3 length: 15 amino acids. Trimming cost V 5 bases and J 4 bases; bases outside gene matches: 12. The chain's CDR3 is CASRLDWGGEYEQYF. The CDR3, as DNA: TGTGCCAGCAGGCTTGATTGGGGAGGGGAATACGAGCAGTACTTC.

This clonotype was seen many times. The V and J genes are TRBV5-1 and TRBJ2-5, with 7 bases identical to TRBD1. With V trimmed by 4 bases and J by 5 bases, 11 bases remained unmatched. Germline V gene sequence: CDR1 SGHRS, CDR2 YFSETQ. This CDR3 has 15 residues. The CDR3 here is CASSALQGIVETQYF. CDR3 coding DNA: TGCGCCAGCAGCGCGTTACAGGGGATAGTCGAGACCCAGTACTTC.

This clonotype was seen ten or more times. The chain links TRBV5-1 to TRBJ1-1, with TRBD1 as a possible D gene (6 bases). CDR3 size: 15 residues. From germline, CDR1 is SGHRS and CDR2 YFSETQ. V was trimmed by 0 bases and J by 2 bases, leaving 11 bases between them. The CDR3 region is CASSLAQGPNTEAFF. As DNA, the CDR3 is TGCGCCAGCAGCTTGGCCCAGGGGCCAAACACTGAAGCTTTCTTT.

About this clonotype itself: Germline and junction disagree at one end, which may indicate a read error. The chain uses TRBV7-7 and TRBJ2-1, with D unresolved. Germline CDR1 is SSHAT and CDR2 is FNYEAQ (reference sequence). This CDR3 has 13 amino acids. In DNA form, the CDR3 reads TGTGCTAGCAGCTTATCGCCTAGCAATGAGCAGTTCTTC. It yields the protein CASSLSPSNEQFF.

In this sample, this clonotype turned up many times. The chain employs TRBV28 and TRBJ2-5; 12 positions agree with TRBD2. The CDR3 contains 15 residues. The germline V gene has CDR1 MDHEN and CDR2 SYDVKM. Germline trimming cut 6 bases from V and 1 base from J; bases unmatched to any gene: 3. The CDR3 spells CASRGTSGFQETQYF. The CDR3 bases are TGTGCCAGCAGGGGGACTAGCGGGTTCCAAGAGACCCAGTACTTC.

This clonotype showed up many times. V and J are TRBV7-2 and TRBJ2-1, with 8 bases identical to TRBD2. Trimming cost V 5 bases and J 4 bases; bases outside gene matches: 7. Germline CDR1 and CDR2: SGHTA and FQGNSA. The CDR3 runs 15 residues. This chain's CDR3 is CASSPSSGQYNEQFF. The CDR3 bases are TGTGCCAGCAGCCCCTCTAGCGGGCAATACAATGAGCAGTTCTTC.

CDR3 protein: CASSYSQGRNSPLHF. DNA of the CDR3: TGTGCCAGCAGTTACTCCCAGGGGCGAAATTCACCCCTCCACTTT. The V gene is TRBV6-5, the J gene TRBJ1-6; the D gene is possibly TRBD1 (6 bases). CDR3 length: 15 residues. From germline, CDR1 is MNHEY and CDR2 SVGAGI. With 0 bases removed from V and 7 bases from J, the gap between germline ends came to 10 bases.